This T cell receptor beta chain stems from a study of Ad26.COV2.S vaccination and SARS-CoV-2 variants (dated by TCRdb to the early 2020s). About the investigation overall: Vaccine-arm donors came from COV1001, a multicentre, randomized, double-blind, placebo-controlled phase I-IIa trial of Ad26.COV2.S in healthy adults. Blinding of investigators to trial group allocation was maintained during experiments and outcome assessment. Ad26.COV2.S was given intramuscularly at 5x10^10 or 1x10^11 viral particles, as a single shot or as two shots 56 days apart. TCRbeta repertoire sequencing served as the tool for gauging how specific and how broad the SARS-CoV-2-reactive T cell receptors were following Ad26.COV2.S vaccination. A total of around 32 samples were included in the TCR-sequenced set, comprising around 19 Ad26.COV2.S vaccine recipients, 5 placebo recipients and 8 SARS-CoV-2 convalescent individuals. Trial participants were randomized into five groups of five: low-dose or high-dose Ad26.COV2.S given once or twice, or placebo on both occasions.

Results the study describes overall, beyond this receptor: The authors noted that the TCR breadth and depth analyses may have underestimated total T cell responses. Vaccine and placebo recipients had comparable non-spike TCR breadth, which fits with the vaccine containing only spike. The study was not powered to compare responses between vaccine doses or regimens. Higher spike-specific TCR breadth was observed in Ad26.COV2.S recipients than in placebo recipients (P = 0.0014). After vaccination, spike-specific CD8+ and CD4+ T cell responses were reported to show substantial breadth.

What the treatment or condition label conveys for this sample: 15 to 20 received Ad26.COV2.S at low or high dose, single or two shots; several received placebo; per-sample allocation not given. Repertoires of vaccine and placebo recipients were sequenced from samples taken on day 63 after the first injection. In Cohort 1b, 25 adults aged 18-55 years were enrolled at a single site in Boston, USA, between 29 July and 7 August 2020. As a vaccine, Ad26.COV2.S was a replication-incompetent adenovirus type 26 vector that expressed a prefusion-stabilized SARS-CoV-2 spike protein derived from the original Wuhan strain. As regards this clone: This receptor's antigen is unknown. The input lacks base qualities; no much larger clone sits a single base away.

The germline V gene provides CDR1 SGDLS and CDR2 YYNGEE. Reading from cysteine to phenylalanine, the CDR3 counts 15 amino acids. The only DNA kept is the CDR3, 45 bases in frame from the first base. The junction shows trimming of 4 bases on V and 6 bases on J, and the gene matches do not reach 12 bases of it. The immunoSEQ Assay was used to sequence TCRbeta CDR3 regions. After extraction, genomic DNA underwent amplification by bias-controlled multiplex PCR, followed by high-throughput sequencing. As for the authors' bioinformatics: To quantify the absolute abundance of every unique TCRbeta CDR3 region, sequences were collapsed and filtered. T cell fraction was estimated by normalization of TCRbeta template counts to usable DNA, with usable DNA being measured through amplification of reference genes present in all nucleated cells. Repertoire TCRs were annotated as SARS-CoV-2-specific when V gene, CDR3 amino acid sequence and J gene were exactly matched to a known reactive TCR set. MIRA supplied the reference SARS-CoV-2 TCR set, which was filtered for enrichment in COVID-19-positive ImmuneCODE repertoires so that public or cross-reactive TCRs were removed. Drawing on the MIRA antigens, annotated TCRs were analysed further at the level of specific ORF or position within ORF. Breadth was defined as annotated unique rearrangements over total unique productive rearrangements; depth was the summed frequency of those rearrangements. Two-sided Wilcoxon rank-sum tests were applied when comparing TCR breadth between groups. Here the immuneACCESS table is served through TCRdb, limited to in-frame sequences with V and J called. Missing clones are a known gap in these copies; in checked studies unresolved V genes cover under half, and the rest lacks a known reason. V, J and clone size derive from that table, while D and trimming were established from the DNA sequence. The sample table shows approximately 300,000 clones, and around 83% are seen once. The top ten hold under 2% of the sample.

Specimen: peripheral blood, collected in a trial of Ad26.COV2.S vaccine versus placebo. Recombination joined TRBV9 with TRBJ1-1, with 7 middle bases fitting TRBD1. The sequence came from a person aged 18 to 65 who received the Ad26.COV2.S COVID-19 vaccine or a placebo. The CDR3 region has the sequence CASSPQPTGVAEAFF. The DNA sequence is given as TGTGCCAGCAGCCCTCAACCTACAGGGGTTGCTGAAGCTTTCTTT.